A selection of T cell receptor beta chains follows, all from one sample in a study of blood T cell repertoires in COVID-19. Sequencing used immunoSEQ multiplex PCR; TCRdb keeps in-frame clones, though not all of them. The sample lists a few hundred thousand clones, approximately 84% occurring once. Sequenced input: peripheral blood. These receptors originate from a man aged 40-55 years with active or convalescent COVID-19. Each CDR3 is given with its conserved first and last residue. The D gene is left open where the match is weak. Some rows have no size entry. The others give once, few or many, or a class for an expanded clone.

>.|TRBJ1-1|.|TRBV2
TGTGCCAGCACCGGGACGGGAGGGACTGAAGCTTTCTTT
CASTGTGGTEAFF
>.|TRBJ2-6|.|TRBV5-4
TGTGCCAGCAGCTTGGGAGGGCGGGCCTCTGGGGCCAACGTCCTGACTTTC
CASSLGGRASGANVLTF
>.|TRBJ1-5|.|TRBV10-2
TGCGCCAGCAGTGGGAGTGGAGGGAGCAATCAGCCCCAGCATTTT
CASSGSGGSNQPQHF
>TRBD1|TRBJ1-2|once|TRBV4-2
TGTGCCAGCAGCCAAGACCTGGCCGGGACAGTCTATGGCTACACCTTC
CASSQDLAGTVYGYTF
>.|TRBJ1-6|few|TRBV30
TGTGCCTGGAATACCAGGTTGCATTCCTATAATTCACCCCTCCACTTT
CAWNTRLHSYNSPLHF
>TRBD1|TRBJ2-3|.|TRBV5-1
TGCGCCAGCAGCTGGGGGGACAGGAGCCTGGATACGCAGTATTTT
CASSWGDRSLDTQYF
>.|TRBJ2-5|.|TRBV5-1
TGCGCCAGCAGCCAAGGAGGGGTCCAAGAGACCCAGTACTTC
CASSQGGVQETQYF
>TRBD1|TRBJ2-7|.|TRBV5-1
TGCGCCAGCAGCCCCTGGACAGGGGGAGTCTACGAGCAGTACTTC
CASSPWTGGVYEQYF
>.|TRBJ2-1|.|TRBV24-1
TGTGCCACCAGCAGGGGTAATGAGCAGTTCTTC
CATSRGNEQFF
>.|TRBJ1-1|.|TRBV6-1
TGTGCCAGCAGTGTAATGGTTATCCGGGGGTACTACACTGAAGCTTTCTTT
CASSVMVIRGYYTEAFF
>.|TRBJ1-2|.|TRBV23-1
TGCGCCAGCAGTCAAACGGAGGGCCGAAACGAATATGGCTACACCTTC
CASSQTEGRNEYGYTF
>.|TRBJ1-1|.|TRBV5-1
TGCGCCAGCCGGATAGGGGAGAACACTGAAGCTTTCTTT
CASRIGENTEAFF
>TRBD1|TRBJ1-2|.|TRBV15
TGTGCCACCAGCATCGACAGGGGCCGGGGCTACACCTTC
CATSIDRGRGYTF
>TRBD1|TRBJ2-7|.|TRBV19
TGTGCCACTTCCCGGGACAGGGAACGCGAGCAGTACTTC
CATSRDREREQYF
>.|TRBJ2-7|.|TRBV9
TGTGCCAGCAGCCCTAACAGCGCCGGTAGGAGGGAGCAGTACTTC
CASSPNSAGRREQYF
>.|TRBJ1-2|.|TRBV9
TGTGCCAGCAGCGACTCTGGGGCCTCCTATGGCTACACCTTC
CASSDSGASYGYTF
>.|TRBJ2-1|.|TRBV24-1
TGTGCCACCAGTGCCTCCGTCACTAATGAGCAGTTCTTC
CATSASVTNEQFF
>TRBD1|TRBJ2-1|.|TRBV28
TGTGCCAGCAGTTCTAGTAGGGGGCGTCGCTCCTACAATGAGCAGTTCTTC
CASSSSRGRRSYNEQFF